These 30 T cell receptor beta chains were all obtained from the same sample, sequenced in a study of PD-1 blockade in classical Hodgkin lymphoma (TCRdb year 2020). The library was built by means of the immunoSEQ multiplex PCR assay. The immuneACCESS repertoire file appears here via TCRdb, limited to in-frame rearrangements. These files lack a portion of the clones; in checked studies, under half of the deficit traces to unresolved V genes, and the cause of the others is not known. The sample table contains some 21,000 clones; only one count was recorded for about 94% of them. Approximately 5% of the sample goes to the ten largest clones. The time point label, read with the paper, signifies: newly diagnosed, previously untreated cHL patient sample. Sequencing input: peripheral blood mononuclear cells (PBMCs). All receptors come from a human donor with classical Hodgkin lymphoma.

The chain carries TRBV5-1 and TRBJ2-3; TRBD1 matches 9 bases. The trim removed 8 bases at V and 2 bases at J, leaving 12 bases unmatched. The CDR3 sequence is 16 residues long. Germline loops: CDR1 SGHRS, CDR2 YFSETQ. CDR3 amino acids: CASTETGTGNTDTQYF. In DNA, the CDR3 is TGCGCCAGTACCGAAACCGGGACAGGGAACACAGATACGCAGTATTTT.

This rearrangement joins TRBV5-1 to TRBJ2-7, with D perhaps TRBD1 (5 bases). The CDR3 contains 16 residues. Germline V CDR1 and CDR2: SGHRS, YFSETQ. Between the trimmed V and J ends, which lost 0 bases and 5 bases, there was a span of 18 bases. The CDR3 loop is CASSLAERGIVDEQYF. The CDR3 coding sequence is TGCGCCAGCAGCTTGGCCGAAAGGGGAATCGTCGACGAGCAGTACTTC.

This chain's CDR3 is CASSSRRGAVDGYTF. CDR3 DNA sequence: TGTGCCAGCAGTAGCCGTAGGGGGGCGGTGGATGGCTACACCTTC. V is TRBV6-9 and J is TRBJ1-2; a weak D match, TRBD1 (6 bases). Germline CDR1 and CDR2: MNHGY and SVAAGI. The germline V and J ends were trimmed by 5 bases and 6 bases, with 19 bases remaining between them. The CDR3 contains 15 residues.

The CDR3 nucleotides read TGCGCCAGCAGCTTGGGATCACCCGGGGGAGATACGCAGTATTTT. It encodes CASSLGSPGGDTQYF. This chain connects TRBV5-1 to TRBJ2-3, with a possible D match to TRBD2 (6 bases). This CDR3 has 15 residues. V lost 0 bases to trimming and J lost 5 bases, with 13 bases between them. The germline gives CDR1 SGHRS, CDR2 YFSETQ.

This chain uses TRBV15 with TRBJ1-4, with D perhaps matching TRBD1 (5 bases). The CDR3 has 16 amino acids. Germline V gives CDR1 LNHNV, CDR2 YYDKDF (reference sequence). The V end was cut by 2 bases, the J end by 8 bases, with 18 bases between. DNA for the CDR3: TGTGCCACCAGCAGACCCGGGGGGGAATGGGGCGAAAAACTGTTTTTT. Residues: CATSRPGGEWGEKLFF.

In DNA, the CDR3 is TGTGCCAGCTCACCCCAATGGGGCGGGGAGCTGTTTTTT. Amino acid sequence: CASSPQWGGELFF. The V call is TRBV18, the J call TRBJ2-2; the D is unclear. V was clipped by 3 bases and J by 7 bases, with 9 bases between them. The CDR3 runs to 13 residues. CDR1 is KGHSH, CDR2 LQKENI, per germline.

The chain links TRBV4-3 to TRBJ1-2; D gene unclear. V shed 0 bases and J shed 7 bases, with 15 bases lying between them. Germline assignment: CDR1 LGHNA and CDR2 YSLEER. The CDR3 consists of 15 residues. The CDR3 nucleotides read TGCGCCAGCAGCCAAGATGGCGACGGACTTGTTGGCTACACCTTC. Translated, it gives CASSQDGDGLVGYTF.

The chain combines TRBV29-1 with TRBJ1-1; D is undetermined. Trimming cost V 4 bases and J 5 bases, with 8 bases left between them. Germline CDR1 and CDR2: SQVTM and ANQGSEA. This CDR3 contains 11 residues. The DNA of the CDR3 is TGCAGCGTTGCGACAACAACTGAAGCTTTCTTT. Encoded protein: CSVATTTEAFF.

On this clone itself: An end of the junction differs from the germline gene, which may be a read error. The rearrangement joins TRBV11-2 to TRBJ1-1; D is unclear. Germline CDR1 reads SGHAT; CDR2 reads FQNNGV. There are 14 residues in the CDR3. The CDR3 region has the DNA TGCGCCAGCAGCCTGGATGGCCTGAACACTGAAGCTTTCTTT. This encodes CASSLDGLNTEAFF.

This chain links TRBV5-1 with TRBJ1-6; D is undetermined. This CDR3 is 15 amino acids long. Between the trimmed V and J ends, which lost 1 base and 7 bases, there was a span of 12 bases. CDR1 is SGHRS and CDR2 is YFSETQ in the germline V gene. This chain's CDR3 is CASSLTTIGNSPLHF. CDR3 DNA: TGCGCCAGCAGCTTGACAACAATCGGAAATTCACCCCTCCACTTT.

This clone appeared once. The genes are TRBV7-9 and TRBJ2-2; maybe TRBD2 (5 bases). Trimming shortened V by 1 base and J by 1 base, and 7 bases separated the two germline ends. CDR3 length equals 15 residues. Germline V gene sequence: CDR1 SEHNR, CDR2 FQNEAQ (reference sequence). The CDR3 DNA reads TGTGCCAGCAGCTTAGGCGGGCGGAACACCGGGGAGCTGTTTTTT. It encodes CASSLGGRNTGELFF.

This chain uses TRBV5-1 with TRBJ2-3; 9 nucleotides line up with TRBD1. V shed 5 bases and J 2 bases; nucleotides not matched to a gene: 6. The CDR3 is 15 residues long. CDR1 and CDR2 from the germline V gene are SGHRS and YFSETQ. The CDR3 DNA is TGCGCCAGCAGTCGGGGACAGGGAACCACAGATACGCAGTATTTT. It translates to CASSRGQGTTDTQYF.

The V gene is TRBV19, the J gene TRBJ1-5, with a tentative D call TRBD1 (5 bases). CDR1 and CDR2 (germline): LNHDA, SQIVND (reference sequence). V dropped 1 base and J dropped 7 bases, with 8 bases sitting between them. The CDR3 has 13 amino acids. As DNA, the CDR3 is TGTGCCAGTAGTATAGGCGGGACCCAGCCCCAGCATTTT. Translation gives CASSIGGTQPQHF.

A single count supports this clone. The chain employs TRBV18 and TRBJ1-4, with a tentative D call TRBD1 (5 bases). The V gene lost 3 bases and the J gene lost 5 bases, with 10 bases spanning the gap. CDR1 is KGHSH and CDR2 is LQKENI in the germline V gene. CDR3 length: 14 amino acids. CDR3 nucleotide sequence: TGTGCCAGCTCACCGAGGGACTTGAATGAAAAACTGTTTTTT. Translation gives CASSPRDLNEKLFF.

The chain joins TRBV5-1 to TRBJ2-3; 12 positions agree with TRBD2. Losses at the gene ends were 2 bases for V and 2 bases for J; bases not matched to a gene: 12. Germline V lookup: CDR1 SGHRS, CDR2 YFSETQ. CDR3 length: 19 residues. CDR3 bases: TGCGCCAGCAGCTTTAACACGCGACTAGCGGGGGCCAACACAGATACGCAGTATTTT. This gives the protein CASSFNTRLAGANTDTQYF.

The V call is TRBV11-2, the J call TRBJ2-7, with D unclear. Germline CDR1 SGHAT, CDR2 FQNNGV. The CDR3 has 12 amino acids. V lost 4 bases to trimming and J lost 9 bases, with 13 bases between them. The CDR3 reads CASSSGGVGQYF. The DNA for the CDR3 is TGTGCCAGCAGCTCGGGTGGGGTTGGGCAGTACTTC.

The chain recombines TRBV5-4 with TRBJ2-7, with D maybe TRBD1 (6 bases). Trimming took 0 bases from V and 0 from J, leaving 10 bases between them. The CDR3 totals 15 residues. The germline V gene encodes CDR1 SGHNT and CDR2 YYREEE (reference sequence). The CDR3 DNA sequence: TGTGCCAGCAGCTTGGACAGGGTCTCCTCCTACGAGCAGTACTTC. This encodes CASSLDRVSSYEQYF.

The genes are TRBV6-5 and TRBJ1-5; no clear D gene. Germline V CDR1 and CDR2: MNHEY, SVGAGI. V was cut by 0 bases and J by 5 bases, with 8 bases left in between. The CDR3 is made up of 14 amino acids. CDR3 DNA: TGTGCCAGCAGTTACTCCAGTGGCTATCAGCCCCAGCATTTT. Its protein is CASSYSSGYQPQHF.

The J gene is TRBJ1-1, the V gene TRBV6-5; no firm D call. The CDR3 contains 14 residues. Germline V lookup: CDR1 MNHEY, CDR2 SVGAGI. Trimming took 2 bases from V and 4 from J, leaving 11 bases between them. Here the CDR3 reads CASSYGRRGTEAFF. CDR3 sequence (DNA): TGTGCCAGCAGTTACGGGCGCCGGGGCACTGAAGCTTTCTTT.

The CDR3 is CASRSTGSNYGYTF. CDR3 bases: TGTGCCAGCAGGTCAACGGGGTCCAACTATGGCTACACCTTC. The J gene is TRBJ1-2, the V gene TRBV27; no reliable D call. The CDR3 sequence is 14 residues long. V lost 6 bases, J lost 2 bases, and 13 bases lay in between. Germline V gene sequence: CDR1 MNHEY, CDR2 SMNVEV (reference sequence).

The chain links TRBV11-3 to TRBJ2-7; 8 bases map to TRBD2. With V trimmed by 5 bases and J by 0 bases, 12 bases remained unmatched. The CDR3 sequence is 17 residues long. Germline lookup yields CDR1 SGHNT and CDR2 YENEEA. The CDR3 DNA reads TGTGCCAGCAGCCTAATAACCGGGACTAGGAGCTCCTACGAGCAGTACTTC. Its translation is CASSLITGTRSSYEQYF. Using reference TRBV11-3 and TRBJ2-7 for the parts outside the CDR3, the full variable domain is EAGVVQSPRYKIIEKKQPVAFWCNPISGHNTLYWYLQNLGQGPELLIRYENEEAVDDSQLPKDRFSAERLKGVDSTLKIQPAELGDSAVYLCASSLITGTRSSYEQYFGPGTRLTVT.

The chain has TRBV5-4 and TRBJ1-4; 7 nucleotides line up with TRBD1. Unmatched junction bases numbered 11, after V lost 4 bases and J lost 11 bases. The germline V gene encodes CDR1 SGHNT and CDR2 YYREEE (reference sequence). This CDR3 contains 14 residues. CDR3 in amino acids: CASSRDAGDSKLFF. CDR3 bases: TGTGCCAGCAGCCGGGACGCAGGGGACAGCAAACTGTTTTTT.

Only one count was recorded for this clone. The chain combines TRBV11-2 with TRBJ2-7, with D uncertain. Germline values: CDR1 SGHAT, CDR2 FQNNGV. The CDR3 is 16 amino acids. V was pared by 1 base and J by 0 bases, with 13 bases between. The CDR3 DNA follows: TGTGCCAGCAGCTTAGCCCCAACAGTCCCCTCCTACGAGCAGTACTTC. This gives the protein CASSLAPTVPSYEQYF.

The chain couples TRBV30 to TRBJ2-7; D remains ambiguous. Germline V gene lookup returns CDR1 GTSNPN and CDR2 SVGIG (reference sequence). V lost 3 bases and J 2 bases, leaving 11 bases between the germline ends. CDR3 size: 13 residues. CDR3 nucleotides: TGTGCCTGGAGAAAGGGTATGCCCTACGAGCAGTACTTC. Translated: CAWRKGMPYEQYF.

This clone has just one count. The chain employs TRBV30 and TRBJ2-4, with TRBD2 as a possible D gene (5 bases). V lost 4 bases to trimming and J lost 6 bases, with 10 bases between them. The CDR3 is made up of 12 amino acids. Germline V gives CDR1 GTSNPN, CDR2 SVGIG (reference sequence). CDR3: CAWIGSGNIQYF. CDR3 nucleotide sequence: TGTGCCTGGATTGGGAGTGGAAACATTCAGTACTTC.

The chain recombines TRBV7-2 with TRBJ2-2, with TRBD1 matching over 7 bases. Trimming removed 2 bases from V and 4 bases from J; junction bases left unmatched: 16. Germline V lookup: CDR1 SGHTA, CDR2 FQGNSA. This CDR3 spans 19 amino acids. CDR3 residues: CASSLRGSTGTAFTGELFF. The DNA of the CDR3 is TGTGCCAGCAGCTTAAGAGGATCTACCGGGACAGCTTTCACCGGGGAGCTGTTTTTT.

This clone was seen just once. This chain connects TRBV19 to TRBJ1-6, with 9 bases matching TRBD1. V gave up 7 bases and J gave up 7 bases; unmatched junction bases: 8. Germline lookup yields CDR1 LNHDA and CDR2 SQIVND (reference sequence). This CDR3 contains 15 residues. The CDR3 DNA reads as TGTGCCAGTACCCCTAGGACAGGGGCCAATTCACCCCTCCACTTT. Its translation is CASTPRTGANSPLHF.

V is TRBV18 and J is TRBJ1-6, with D possibly matching TRBD1 (6 bases). The CDR3 covers 14 residues. The V end was cut by 1 base, the J end by 10 bases, with 11 bases between. Per germline, CDR1 KGHSH and CDR2 LQKENI. The CDR3 DNA reads TGTGCCAGCTCACCACTGGACAGTGGATCACCCCTCCACTTT. Translating gives CASSPLDSGSPLHF.

The CDR3: CASSVETRGETQYF. CDR3 nucleotide sequence: TGTGCCAGCAGCGTAGAGACTAGGGGGGAGACCCAGTACTTC. The chain joins TRBV9 to TRBJ2-5; either TRBD1 or TRBD2 may supply D (6 bases each). Trimming left V 0 bases short and J 5 bases short, with 11 bases between. CDR1 and CDR2 (germline): SGDLS, YYNGEE. The CDR3 length is 14 residues.

This chain links TRBV2 with TRBJ2-7; the D gene is possibly TRBD1 (6 bases). The CDR3 is 16 amino acids. Trimming took off 2 bases at V and 2 bases at J, with 16 bases between the two ends. Germline CDR1 and CDR2: SNHLY and FYNNEI. The DNA of the CDR3 is TGTGCCAGCAGTGAAAGTACAGGGACCCCACCCTACGAGCAGTACTTC. It is translated as CASSESTGTPPYEQYF.